The present entry profiles one T cell receptor beta chain with its context. The data belong to a study of blood T cell repertoires in COVID-19. Per germline, CDR1 MDHEN and CDR2 SYDVKM. The germline V and J ends were trimmed by 7 bases and 5 bases, with 11 bases remaining between them. This CDR3 has 13 residues. Assay used: immunoSEQ multiplex PCR; TCRdb lists only in-frame clones, some missing. The sample lists more than 150,000 clones, about four fifths seen once, with 10% to 15% in the top ten. The material sequenced was peripheral blood. This clonotype was sampled from a man in his 70s who had recovered from COVID-19. This chain connects TRBV28 to TRBJ2-2, with D perhaps TRBD2 (6 bases). The CDR3 DNA sequence: TGTGCCAGCACAAAAGGAGGGACCGGGGAGCTGTTTTTT. This translates into CASTKGGTGELFF.